This T cell receptor (beta chain) was found in a study of multiple sclerosis patients with progressive multifocal leukoencephalopathy. The germline V and J ends were trimmed by 0 bases and 8 bases, with 11 bases remaining between them. Per the germline V gene, CDR1 is SGHNT and CDR2 is YYREEE (reference sequence). CDR3 length: 13 residues. Assay used: immunoSEQ multiplex PCR; TCRdb lists only in-frame clones, some missing. The sample holds around 30,000 clones, 90% seen once. The time point was: about 13 months of natalizumab therapy. The source is a human donor with multiple sclerosis. The sequences come from PBMCs, collected from a patient treated with natalizumab. The V and J genes are TRBV5-4 and TRBJ1-2; tentatively, D is TRBD1 (6 bases). The CDR3, as DNA: TGTGCCAGCAGCTTGGAGGGGGGATGGGGCTACACCTTC. Encoded protein: CASSLEGGWGYTF.